Listed below are T cell receptor beta chains from one sample, sequenced in a study of shared T cell receptors in the human thymus. Measured with immunoSEQ multiplex PCR; TCRdb has only the in-frame clones, and not every one. The table records 700,000 or so clones, 70% to 90% of them present only once. These data also featured in a second study, about human thymus T cells.

The specimen was thymocytes. The receptors shown here come from a girl less than two years old with a congenital heart defect. Each CDR3 is given with its conserved first and last residue. A D gene is named only where the DNA matches it firmly. The size field is filled for only some rows; it gives once, few, many or a size class.

v_gene	j_gene	d_gene	abundance	CDR3aa	CDR3nt
TRBV9	TRBJ2-3	TRBD2	-	CASSLSRGGIADTQYF	TGTGCCAGCAGCTTGAGCCGGGGGGGAATCGCAGATACGCAGTATTTT
TRBV6-1	TRBJ1-2	TRBD1	-	CASRVDRGGGYTF	TGTGCCAGCAGAGTTGACAGGGGGGGAGGCTACACCTTC
TRBV11-2	TRBJ2-1	-	-	CASSFRGAHNEQFF	TGTGCCAGCAGCTTTCGGGGGGCGCACAATGAGCAGTTCTTC
TRBV4-1	TRBJ2-2	-	-	CASSQGISGELFF	TGCGCCAGCAGCCAAGGTATCTCTGGGGAGCTGTTTTTT
TRBV4-1	TRBJ1-1	-	-	CASSQDFRQGLKVVMNTEAFF	TGCGCCAGCAGCCAAGATTTTCGGCAGGGGTTGAAGGTAGTGATGAACACTGAAGCTTTCTTT
TRBV27	TRBJ1-4	-	-	CASRVGKGNEKLFF	-
TRBV7-9	TRBJ2-1	-	-	CASSVGGSYNEQFF	TGTGCCAGCAGCGTCGGGGGCTCCTACAATGAGCAGTTCTTC
TRBV5-6	TRBJ1-5	-	-	CASSLNPPGPQHF	TGTGCCAGCAGCTTGAACCCCCCGGGGCCCCAGCATTTT
TRBV5-6	TRBJ2-7	-	-	CASSLGRGPSTYEQYF	TGTGCCAGCAGCTTGGGCAGGGGACCAAGTACCTACGAGCAGTACTTC
TRBV15	TRBJ1-1	-	-	CATSRDLGEMNTEAFF	TGTGCCACCAGCAGAGATCTTGGGGAGATGAACACTGAAGCTTTCTTT
TRBV11-2	TRBJ1-2	TRBD1	-	CASSLRQGPIYGYTF	TGTGCCAGCAGCTTACGACAGGGCCCCATCTATGGCTACACCTTC
TRBV5-8	TRBJ2-3	-	-	CASSFPDRAQYF	TGTGCCAGCAGCTTCCCGGACAGAGCGCAGTATTTT
TRBV10-2	TRBJ1-2	-	once	CASSAVNGYTF	TGCGCCAGCAGCGCAGTTAATGGCTACACCTTC
TRBV27	TRBJ1-6	-	-	CASSSQDKHYNSPLHF	TGTGCCAGCAGTTCGCAGGACAAGCATTATAATTCACCCCTCCACTTT
TRBV6-1	TRBJ1-4	-	-	CASSEAPGTASPFEKLFF	TGTGCCAGCAGTGAAGCGCCCGGGACTGCAAGTCCCTTCGAAAAACTGTTTTTT
TRBV6-1	TRBJ2-7	TRBD1	-	CASSQKGQGDYEQYF	TGTGCCAGCAGTCAAAAGGGACAGGGTGACTACGAGCAGTACTTC
TRBV18	TRBJ2-5	TRBD1	-	CASSPVRTGQETQYF	TGTGCCAGCTCACCGGTAAGGACAGGGCAAGAGACCCAGTACTTC
TRBV30	TRBJ1-5	-	-	CAWSVPRAGNQPQHF	TGTGCCTGGAGCGTTCCTAGGGCGGGTAATCAGCCCCAGCATTTT
TRBV4-1	TRBJ1-4	TRBD1	-	CASSHQHTTGRGISNEKLFF	TGCGCCAGCAGCCATCAACACACAACGGGCAGGGGGATTAGTAATGAAAAACTGTTTTTT
TRBV5-4	TRBJ2-7	TRBD1	once	CASSLKKTGAYEQYF	TGTGCCAGCAGCCTGAAAAAGACAGGGGCCTACGAGCAGTACTTC
TRBV4-1	TRBJ1-5	-	-	CASSQWSDRPLGQPQHF	TGCGCCAGCAGCCAATGGTCCGACAGGCCTCTGGGGCAGCCCCAGCATTTT
TRBV5-6	TRBJ2-5	-	-	CASSFLAYQETQYF	TGTGCCAGCAGCTTTCTGGCCTACCAAGAGACCCAGTACTTC
TRBV14	TRBJ1-1	TRBD1	-	CASSQSPRQGDTVAFF	TGTGCCAGCAGCCAAAGTCCGAGACAGGGAGATACTGTAGCTTTCTTT
TRBV7-9	TRBJ1-4	TRBD1	-	CASSFWDRDATNEKLFF	TGTGCCAGCAGCTTTTGGGACAGGGATGCAACTAATGAAAAACTGTTTTTT
TRBV7-9	TRBJ1-1	-	-	CASSLRRYNTEAFF	TGTGCCAGCAGCTTACGGAGGTATAACACTGAAGCTTTCTTT
TRBV7-2	TRBJ1-1	-	-	CASSHTAGGEQAFF	TGTGCCAGCAGTCACACAGCGGGGGGGGAACAAGCTTTCTTT
TRBV27	TRBJ2-7	TRBD2	-	CASWAGGPGEQYF	TGTGCCAGCTGGGCGGGGGGGCCGGGAGAGCAGTACTTC